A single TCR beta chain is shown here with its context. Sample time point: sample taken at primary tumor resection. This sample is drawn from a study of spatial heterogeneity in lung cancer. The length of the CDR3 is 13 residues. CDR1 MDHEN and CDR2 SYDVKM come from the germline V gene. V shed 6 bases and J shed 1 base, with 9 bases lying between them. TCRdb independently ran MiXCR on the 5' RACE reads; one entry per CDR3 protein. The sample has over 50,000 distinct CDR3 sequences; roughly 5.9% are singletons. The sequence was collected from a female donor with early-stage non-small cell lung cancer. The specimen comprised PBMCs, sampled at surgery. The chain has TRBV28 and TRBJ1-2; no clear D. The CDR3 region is CASSYSVNYGYTF. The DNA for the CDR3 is TGTGCCAGCAGCTACAGCGTTAACTATGGCTACACCTTC.